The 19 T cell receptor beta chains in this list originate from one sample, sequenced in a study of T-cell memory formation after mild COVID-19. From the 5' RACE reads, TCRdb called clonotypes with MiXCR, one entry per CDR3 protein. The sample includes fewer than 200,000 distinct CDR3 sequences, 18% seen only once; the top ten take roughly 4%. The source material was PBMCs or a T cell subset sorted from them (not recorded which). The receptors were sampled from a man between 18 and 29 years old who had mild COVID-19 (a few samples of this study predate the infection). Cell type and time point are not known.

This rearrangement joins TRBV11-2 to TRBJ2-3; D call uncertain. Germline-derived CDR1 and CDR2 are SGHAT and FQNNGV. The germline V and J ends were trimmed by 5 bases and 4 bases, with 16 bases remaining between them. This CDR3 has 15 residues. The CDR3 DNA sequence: TGTGCCAGCAGCGTAACCCCCACAGACGCAGATACGCAGTATTTT. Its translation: CASSVTPTDADTQYF.

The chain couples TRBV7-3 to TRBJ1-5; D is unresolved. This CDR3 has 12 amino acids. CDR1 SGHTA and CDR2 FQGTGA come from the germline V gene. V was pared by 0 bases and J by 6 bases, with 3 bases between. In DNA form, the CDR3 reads TGTGCCAGCAGCTTAACGTTTCAGCCCCAGCATTTT. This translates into CASSLTFQPQHF.

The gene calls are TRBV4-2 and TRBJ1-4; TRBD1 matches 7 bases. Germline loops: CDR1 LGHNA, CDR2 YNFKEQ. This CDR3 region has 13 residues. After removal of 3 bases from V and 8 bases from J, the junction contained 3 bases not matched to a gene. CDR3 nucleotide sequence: TGTGCCAGCAGCCAGGGGGACAGCGAAAAACTGTTTTTT. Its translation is CASSQGDSEKLFF.

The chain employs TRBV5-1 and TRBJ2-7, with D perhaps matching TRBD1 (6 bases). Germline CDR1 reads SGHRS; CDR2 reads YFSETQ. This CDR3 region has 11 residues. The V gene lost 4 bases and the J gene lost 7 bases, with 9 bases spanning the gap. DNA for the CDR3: TGCGCCAGCAGCCTTCAGGGGGAGCAGTACTTC. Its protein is CASSLQGEQYF.

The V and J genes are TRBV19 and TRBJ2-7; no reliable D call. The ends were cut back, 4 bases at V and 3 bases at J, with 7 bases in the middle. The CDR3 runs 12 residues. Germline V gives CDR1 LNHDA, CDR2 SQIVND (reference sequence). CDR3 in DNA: TGTGCCAGTAGTACACGGAACTACGAGCAGTACTTC. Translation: CASSTRNYEQYF.

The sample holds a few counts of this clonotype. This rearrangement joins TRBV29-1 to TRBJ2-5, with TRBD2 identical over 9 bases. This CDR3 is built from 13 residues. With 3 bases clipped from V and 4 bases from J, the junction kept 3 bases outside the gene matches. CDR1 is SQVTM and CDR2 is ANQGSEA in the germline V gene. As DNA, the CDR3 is TGCAGCGTTGAGGGACTAGCCAGAGAGACCCAGTACTTC. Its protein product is CSVEGLARETQYF.

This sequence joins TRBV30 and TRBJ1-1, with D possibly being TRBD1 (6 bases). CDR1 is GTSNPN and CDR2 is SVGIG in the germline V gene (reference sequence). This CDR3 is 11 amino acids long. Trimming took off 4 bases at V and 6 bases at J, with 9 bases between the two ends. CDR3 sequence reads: CAWTGAAEAFF. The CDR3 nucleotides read TGTGCCTGGACAGGGGCCGCTGAAGCTTTCTTT.

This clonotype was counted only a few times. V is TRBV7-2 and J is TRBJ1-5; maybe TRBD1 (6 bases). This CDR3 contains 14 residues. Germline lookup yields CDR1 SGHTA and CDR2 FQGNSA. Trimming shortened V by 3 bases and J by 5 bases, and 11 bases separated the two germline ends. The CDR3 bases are TGTGCCAGCAGCTTGGACGCAGGGGATCAGCCCCAGCATTTT. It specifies CASSLDAGDQPQHF.

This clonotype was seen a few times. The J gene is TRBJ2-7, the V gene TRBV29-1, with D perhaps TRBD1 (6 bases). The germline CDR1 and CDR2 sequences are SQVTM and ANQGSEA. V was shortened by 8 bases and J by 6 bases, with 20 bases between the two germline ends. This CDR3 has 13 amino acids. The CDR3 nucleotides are TGCAGCAAAGAGACAGGAGGCATGGGCGAGCAGTACGTC. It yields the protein CSKETGGMGEQYV.

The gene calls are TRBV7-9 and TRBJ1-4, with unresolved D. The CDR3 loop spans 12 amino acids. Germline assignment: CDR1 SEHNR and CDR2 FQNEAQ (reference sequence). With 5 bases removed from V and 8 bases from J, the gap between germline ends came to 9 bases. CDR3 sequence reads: CASSPRGEKLFF. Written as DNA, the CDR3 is TGTGCCAGCAGCCCCCGGGGAGAAAAACTGTTTTTT.

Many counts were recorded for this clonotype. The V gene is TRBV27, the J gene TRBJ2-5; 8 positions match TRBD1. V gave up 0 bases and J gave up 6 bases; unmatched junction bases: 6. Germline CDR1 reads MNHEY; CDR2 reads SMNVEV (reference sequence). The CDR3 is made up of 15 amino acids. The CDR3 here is CASSLSAGGWKTQYF. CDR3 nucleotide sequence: TGTGCCAGCAGTTTATCCGCAGGGGGCTGGAAGACCCAGTACTTC.

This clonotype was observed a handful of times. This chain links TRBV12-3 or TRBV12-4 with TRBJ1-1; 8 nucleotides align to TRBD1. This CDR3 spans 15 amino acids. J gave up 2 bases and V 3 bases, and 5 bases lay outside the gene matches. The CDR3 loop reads CASSFITGGNTEAFF. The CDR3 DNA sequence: TGTGCCAGCAGTTTTATAACAGGGGGAAACACTGAAGCTTTCTTT.

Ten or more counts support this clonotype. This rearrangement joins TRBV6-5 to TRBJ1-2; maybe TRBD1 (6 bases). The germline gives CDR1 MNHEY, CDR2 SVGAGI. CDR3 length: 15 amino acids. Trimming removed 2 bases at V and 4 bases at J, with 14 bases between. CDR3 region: CASSYGMGASYGYTF. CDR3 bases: TGTGCCAGCAGTTACGGTATGGGGGCCAGCTATGGCTACACCTTC.

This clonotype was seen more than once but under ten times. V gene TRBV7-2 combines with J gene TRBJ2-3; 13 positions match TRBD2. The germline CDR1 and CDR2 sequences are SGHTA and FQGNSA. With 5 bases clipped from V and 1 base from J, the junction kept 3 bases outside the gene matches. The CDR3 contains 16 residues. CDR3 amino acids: CASSPGLAGGTDTQYF. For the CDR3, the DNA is TGTGCCAGCAGCCCAGGACTAGCGGGGGGCACAGATACGCAGTATTTT. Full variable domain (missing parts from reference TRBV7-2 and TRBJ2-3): GAGVSQSPSNKVTEKGKDVELRCDPISGHTALYWYRQSLGQGLEFLIYFQGNSAPDKSGLPSDRFSAERTGGSVSTLTIQRTQQEDSAVYLCASSPGLAGGTDTQYFGPGTRLTVL.

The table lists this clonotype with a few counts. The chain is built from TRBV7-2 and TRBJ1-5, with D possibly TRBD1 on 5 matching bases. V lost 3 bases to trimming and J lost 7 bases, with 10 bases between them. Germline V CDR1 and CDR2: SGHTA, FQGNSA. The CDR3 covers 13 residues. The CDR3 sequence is CASSFMGEQPQHF. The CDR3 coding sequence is TGTGCCAGCAGCTTTATGGGGGAACAGCCCCAGCATTTT.

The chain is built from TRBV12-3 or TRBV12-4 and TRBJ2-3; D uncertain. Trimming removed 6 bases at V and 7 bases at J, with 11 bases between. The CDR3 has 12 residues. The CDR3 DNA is TGTGCCAGCAGCCAGTTGCGCCATACGCAGTATTTT. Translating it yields CASSQLRHTQYF.

CDR3 bases: TGTGCCACCGCTGGGGGAGATACGCAGTATTTT. This gives the protein CATAGGDTQYF. The V gene is TRBV24-1, the J gene TRBJ2-3; D is tentatively TRBD1 or TRBD2 (5 bases each). Looked up from germline, CDR1 is KGHDR and CDR2 is SFDVKD. The CDR3 has 11 amino acids. V was clipped by 9 bases and J by 5 bases, with 8 bases between them.

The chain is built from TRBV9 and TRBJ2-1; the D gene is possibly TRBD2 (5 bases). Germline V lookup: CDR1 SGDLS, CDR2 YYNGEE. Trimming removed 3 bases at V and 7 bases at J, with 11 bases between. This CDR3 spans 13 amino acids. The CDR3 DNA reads TGTGCCAGCAGCGCAATCCCGGGGAATGAGCAGTTCTTC. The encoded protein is CASSAIPGNEQFF.

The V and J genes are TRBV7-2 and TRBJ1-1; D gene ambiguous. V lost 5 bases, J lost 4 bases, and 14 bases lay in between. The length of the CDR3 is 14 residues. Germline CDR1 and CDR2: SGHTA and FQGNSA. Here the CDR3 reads CASSPPGISTEAFF. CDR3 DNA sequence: TGTGCCAGCAGCCCCCCGGGAATATCCACTGAAGCTTTCTTT.